The sample holds a few counts of the clone carrying this TCR beta chain. This sample stems from a study of blood T cells in healthy people across ages. With a J-beta primer mix and a sample-barcoded 5' primer, a second PCR ran about 7 to 12 cycles. Each CDR3 protein is one row after TCRdb ran MiXCR on the 5' RACE reads. This sample yields fewer than 800,000 distinct CDR3 sequences, of which 20% to 25% are seen a single time; 8% to 10% belongs to the top ten. The CDR3 runs 13 residues. Germline V gene data show CDR1 as SNHLY and CDR2 as FYNNEI. V lost 6 bases and J lost 3; bases outside the gene matches: 3. These sequences were also reported in another study, on T cells of mothers and their children. This second study says: Maternal samples each gave over 9 million TCR beta CDR3 reads, and child samples roughly 3 million each. With unrelated pairs as the comparison, related mother-child pairs had a slightly higher overlap that was not significant.

What was sequenced was blood. The sequence came from a boy aged 5-17 years in good health. The chain links TRBV2 to TRBJ2-5; TRBD1 aligns across 8 bases. In DNA form, the CDR3 reads TGTGCCAGCAGAAGACAGGGGAAAGAGACCCAGTACTTC. As protein: CASRRQGKETQYF.